These 18 T cell receptor beta chains were all obtained from the same sample, sequenced in a study of PD-1 blockade in classical Hodgkin lymphoma (dated by TCRdb to 2018 to 2020). This specimen's time point label, interpreted: cycle 4 day 1 (C4D1), after about 6 weeks of nivolumab. All trial patients had relapsed after autologous stem cell transplantation, with cohorts A, B and C differing in prior brentuximab vedotin exposure. The library was built by means of the immunoSEQ multiplex PCR assay. TCRdb's version of the immuneACCESS table is confined to in-frame rearrangements and falls short of the full clone set. An unresolved V gene accounts for under half of the shortfall where checked; the remainder is of unknown origin. Counted in this sample were 25,000 to 40,000 clones; over 75% of them appeared once. The ten largest clones represent about a sixth of the sample. Sequenced material: peripheral blood mononuclear cells (PBMCs), taken before the fourth cycle of nivolumab. The origin of the receptors is a human donor with classical Hodgkin lymphoma.

The rearrangement joins TRBV15 to TRBJ1-1; no definite D call. The germline V gene has CDR1 LNHNV and CDR2 YYDKDF (reference sequence). Trimming took 0 bases from V and 5 from J, leaving 7 bases between them. The CDR3 spans 13 residues. In nucleotides, the CDR3 is TGTGCCACCAGCAGAGATTGGTCAACTGAAGCTTTCTTT. Its translation is CATSRDWSTEAFF. Combining the CDR3 with reference TRBV15 and TRBJ1-1 gives the whole variable domain DAMVIQNPRYQVTQFGKPVTLSCSQTLNHNVMYWYQQKSSQAPKLLFHYYDKDFNNEADTPDNFQSRRPNTSFCFLDIRSPGLGDTAMYLCATSRDWSTEAFFGQGTRLTVV.

The chain links TRBV7-6 to TRBJ2-2, with 10 bases identical to TRBD2. This CDR3 is 18 amino acids long. J gave up 1 base and V 5 bases, and 10 bases lay outside the gene matches. Germline V gene sequence: CDR1 SGHVS, CDR2 FNYEAQ. The CDR3 DNA sequence: TGTGCCAGCAGCAACCTGCCGACTAGCGGGCAGAACACCGGGGAGCTGTTTTTT. It yields the protein CASSNLPTSGQNTGELFF.

The V and J genes are TRBV11-3 and TRBJ2-2; 8 bases match TRBD1. This CDR3 is built from 16 residues. J was trimmed by 4 bases and V by 5 bases; bases with no gene match: 9. Germline V gene data show CDR1 as SGHNT and CDR2 as YENEEA. CDR3 DNA sequence: TGTGCCAGCAGCCGCCGGCTACAGGGGGGCACCGGGGAGCTGTTTTTT. This gives the protein CASSRRLQGGTGELFF.

The chain couples TRBV19 to TRBJ1-2; D is ambiguous. The CDR3 extends over 14 amino acids. Trimming stripped 5 bases from V and 5 bases from J, with 15 bases between. Germline lookup yields CDR1 LNHDA and CDR2 SQIVND (reference sequence). The CDR3 here is CASSPPSGWYGYTF. CDR3 DNA sequence: TGTGCCAGTAGTCCGCCGAGTGGGTGGTATGGCTACACCTTC. Full variable domain (outside the CDR3, taken from reference TRBV19 and TRBJ1-2): DGGITQSPKYLFRKEGQNVTLSCEQNLNHDAMYWYRQDPGQGLRLIYYSQIVNDFQKGDIAEGYSVSREKKESFPLTVTSAQKNPTAFYLCASSPPSGWYGYTFGSGTRLTVV.

The rearrangement joins TRBV5-6 to TRBJ2-1; unclear D gene. Trimming took off 1 base at V and 3 bases at J, with 11 bases between the two ends. The CDR3 is 15 residues long. Per the germline V gene, CDR1 is SGHDT and CDR2 is YYEEEE. The CDR3 sequence: CASSLFSYGYNEQFF. DNA of the CDR3: TGTGCCAGCAGCTTGTTTAGTTATGGCTACAATGAGCAGTTCTTC.

The chain employs TRBV6-6 and TRBJ2-2; TRBD1 matches at 7 bases. V gave up 4 bases and J gave up 4 bases; unmatched junction bases: 9. CDR1 and CDR2 (germline): MNHNY, SVGAGI (reference sequence). The CDR3 runs to 16 residues. CDR3 residues: CASSFPTGSSTGELFF. As DNA, the CDR3 is TGTGCCAGCAGTTTCCCGACAGGGTCGAGCACCGGGGAGCTGTTTTTT.

The chain links TRBV4-3 to TRBJ1-3; 9 nucleotides line up with TRBD1. V dropped 4 bases and J dropped 4; count of bases not matched to a gene: 5. The CDR3 consists of 15 residues. The germline CDR1 and CDR2 sequences are LGHNA and YSLEER. CDR3 nucleotide sequence: TGCGCCAGCAGCCCCGGGACAGGGAGCGGAAACACCATATATTTT. Encoded protein: CASSPGTGSGNTIYF.

This clone appeared a few times. V and J are TRBV15 and TRBJ2-1; tentatively, D is TRBD2 (6 bases). This CDR3 spans 15 amino acids. Deletions cut 7 bases from V and 5 bases from J, with 18 bases between. The V gene's germline CDR1 is LNHNV and CDR2 YYDKDF (reference sequence). Here the CDR3 reads CATNPSVSGDNEQFF. The CDR3 coding sequence is TGTGCCACCAACCCATCGGTATCGGGGGACAATGAGCAGTTCTTC.

The chain links TRBV5-1 to TRBJ1-4; maybe TRBD1 (6 bases). The CDR3 consists of 14 residues. Germline CDR1 is SGHRS and CDR2 is YFSETQ. Trimming cost V 4 bases and J 5 bases, with 12 bases left between them. The CDR3 sequence is CASSPGTLNEKLFF. CDR3 DNA sequence: TGCGCCAGCAGCCCCGGGACACTAAATGAAAAACTGTTTTTT.

V is TRBV11-2 and J is TRBJ1-2; tentatively, D is TRBD1 (5 bases). In germline, CDR1 is SGHAT, CDR2 FQNNGV. The CDR3 is made up of 13 amino acids. V was trimmed by 6 bases and J by 7 bases, leaving 15 bases between them. Written as DNA, the CDR3 is TGTGCCAGCAGTCAAGACCGGGACGGTGGCTACACCTTC. Its translation is CASSQDRDGGYTF.

This chain links TRBV5-6 with TRBJ2-7; D is undetermined. V lost 3 bases and J lost 6, with 16 bases in between. CDR1 SGHDT and CDR2 YYEEEE come from the germline V gene. The CDR3 has 14 residues. The CDR3 DNA follows: TGTGCCAGCAGCTCGGACGGACGATTCGGCGAGCAGTACTTC. Translating it yields CASSSDGRFGEQYF.

This clone occurred a few times. The genes are TRBV28 and TRBJ1-5, with D perhaps matching TRBD1 (5 bases). Deletions cut 3 bases from V and 6 bases from J, with 9 bases between. The germline V gene has CDR1 MDHEN and CDR2 SYDVKM. CDR3 length: 13 amino acids. The CDR3 nucleotides are TGTGCCAGCAGTTTCGGAGGGGCTCAGCCCCAGCATTTT. As protein: CASSFGGAQPQHF. Using reference TRBV28 and TRBJ1-5 for the parts outside the CDR3, the full variable domain is DVKVTQSSRYLVKRTGEKVFLECVQDMDHENMFWYRQDPGLGLRLIYFSYDVKMKEKGDIPEGYSVSREKKERFSLILESASTNQTSMYLCASSFGGAQPQHFGDGTRLSIL.

The J gene is TRBJ1-1, the V gene TRBV5-5; TRBD1 aligns across 9 bases. CDR3 size: 14 residues. Unmatched junction bases numbered 1, after V lost 0 bases and J lost 4 bases. In germline, CDR1 is SGHKS, CDR2 YYEKEE (reference sequence). The CDR3 sequence is CASSLGQGGTEAFF. CDR3 in DNA: TGTGCCAGCAGCTTGGGACAGGGGGGCACTGAAGCTTTCTTT.

The V gene is TRBV2, the J gene TRBJ1-2, with TRBD1 identical over 7 bases. Germline V gene lookup returns CDR1 SNHLY and CDR2 FYNNEI. V lost 3 bases and J lost 10; bases outside the gene matches: 8. The CDR3 consists of 13 residues. CDR3 bases: TGTGCCAGCAGTGATTTGAGACAGGGAGTCTACACCTTC. It encodes CASSDLRQGVYTF.

The chain joins TRBV7-2 to TRBJ1-2; D unclear. The CDR3 runs 14 residues. The V end lost 1 base, the J end lost 1 base, and 7 bases lay between the germline ends. In germline, CDR1 is SGHTA, CDR2 FQGNSA. The CDR3 nucleotides are TGTGCCAGCAGCTTAGAAGGCAGTAACTATGGCTACACCTTC. Protein: CASSLEGSNYGYTF.

The V call is TRBV11-2, the J call TRBJ2-2, with a tentative D call TRBD2 (6 bases). Germline assignment: CDR1 SGHAT and CDR2 FQNNGV. The CDR3 runs 16 residues. V gave up 1 base and J gave up 8 bases, with 17 bases separating them. CDR3: CASSLVLAVLGGELFF. The CDR3 coding sequence is TGTGCCAGCAGCTTAGTTTTAGCGGTCCTAGGAGGGGAGCTGTTTTTT. Together with reference TRBV11-2 and TRBJ2-2, the CDR3 gives the full variable domain: EAGVAQSPRYKIIEKRQSVAFWCNPISGHATLYWYQQILGQGPKLLIQFQNNGVVDDSQLPKDRFSAERLKGVDSTLKIQPAKLEDSAVYLCASSLVLAVLGGELFFGEGSRLTVL.

V is TRBV4-2 and J is TRBJ2-3; TRBD2 aligns across 8 bases. The CDR3 length is 16 residues. V lost 2 bases to trimming and J lost 5 bases; unmatched junction nucleotides: 9. The germline V gene encodes CDR1 LGHNA and CDR2 YNFKEQ. CDR3 in amino acids: CASSQPGLGGLDTQYF. The CDR3 nucleotides are TGTGCCAGCAGCCAACCGGGACTAGGGGGATTAGATACGCAGTATTTT.

In this sample, this clone is medium-sized. This chain connects TRBV7-2 to TRBJ2-7; TRBD1 aligns across 8 bases. The V and J ends lost 5 bases and 2 bases, in that order; junction bases with no gene match: 8. CDR1 SGHTA and CDR2 FQGNSA come from the germline V gene. The CDR3 has 15 residues. Written as DNA, the CDR3 is TGTGCCAGCAGCGCGCGGACAGGGTTGCCCTACGAGCAGTACTTC. Amino acids: CASSARTGLPYEQYF. Together with reference TRBV7-2 and TRBJ2-7, the CDR3 gives the full variable domain: GAGVSQSPSNKVTEKGKDVELRCDPISGHTALYWYRQSLGQGLEFLIYFQGNSAPDKSGLPSDRFSAERTGGSVSTLTIQRTQQEDSAVYLCASSARTGLPYEQYFGPGTRLTVT.